This T cell receptor beta chain appears in the sequencing data of a study of control samples from healthy donors and cancer patients. The table came from immunoSEQ multiplex PCR; TCRdb's copy has only in-frame clones and leaves some out. The sample comprises some 130,000 clones, approximately 90% of which are singletons, and 2.5% rests with the top ten. Germline V gene lookup returns CDR1 MNHEY and CDR2 SMNVEV (reference sequence). The V gene end was trimmed by 5 bases and the J gene end by 2 bases; junction bases not matched to a gene: 5. This CDR3 region has 15 residues. The receptor was isolated from a man in his forties or fifties in good health. The sequencing input was blood. The chain employs TRBV27 and TRBJ2-5; TRBD1 matches 10 bases. The CDR3 region is CASSIGQGEQETQYF. CDR3 bases: TGTGCCAGCAGTATTGGACAGGGGGAACAAGAGACCCAGTACTTC.